This TCR beta chain derives from a study of identical twins. General study points: Twin sharing of out-of-frame TCR alpha was underestimated by models in monozygotic pairs. Twins shared beta out-of-frame sequences in excess, but this excess was weaker. Reduced insertions were recorded for abundant cord blood beta clonotypes, with no such pattern in memory repertoires.

As concerns this clonotype: Its antigen remains unknown.

TCRdb re-called the 5' RACE reads through MiXCR, storing one row per CDR3 protein. The table has under 300,000 distinct CDR3 sequences, around 8.8% seen once. V lost 0 bases to trimming and J lost 4 bases, with 13 bases between them. This CDR3 has 15 residues. The germline gives CDR1 DFQATT, CDR2 SNEGSKA (reference sequence). These data are also associated with another study on yellow fever vaccine responses in identical twins.

The specimen sequenced was CD8+ T cells sorted from blood. The sequence was collected from a woman younger than 30 in good health. The J gene is TRBJ2-1, the V gene TRBV20-1, with D possibly called TRBD1 or TRBD2 (5 bases each). In nucleotides, the CDR3 is TGCAGTGCTAGAGATAGGGGAGCAGTATACAATGAGCAGTTCTTC. Translated, it gives CSARDRGAVYNEQFF.